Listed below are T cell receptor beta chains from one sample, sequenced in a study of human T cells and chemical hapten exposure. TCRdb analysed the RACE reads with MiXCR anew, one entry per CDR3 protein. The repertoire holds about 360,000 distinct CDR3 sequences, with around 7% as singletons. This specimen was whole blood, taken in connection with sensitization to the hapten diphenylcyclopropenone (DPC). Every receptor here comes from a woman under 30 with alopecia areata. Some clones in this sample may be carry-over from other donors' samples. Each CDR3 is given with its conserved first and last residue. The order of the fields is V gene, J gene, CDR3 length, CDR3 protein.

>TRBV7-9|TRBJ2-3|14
CASSLSPNTDTQYF
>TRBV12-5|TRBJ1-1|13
CASGSVSGTEAFF
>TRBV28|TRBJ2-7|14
CASSLTGEKHEQYF
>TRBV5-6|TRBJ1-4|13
CASSPDRNEKLFF
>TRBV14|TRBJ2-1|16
CASSPRSRSLYNEQFF
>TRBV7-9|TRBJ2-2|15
CASSLAGPNTGELFF
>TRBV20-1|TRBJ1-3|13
CSARRPSAGTIYF
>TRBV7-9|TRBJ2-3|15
CASSIRVGVTDTQYF
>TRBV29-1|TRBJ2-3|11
CSGKGADTQYF
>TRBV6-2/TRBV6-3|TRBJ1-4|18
CASSYSREETVPDEKLFF
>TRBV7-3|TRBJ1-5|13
CASSLGQGEPQHF
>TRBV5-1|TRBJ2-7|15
CARKSSGTPVREQYF
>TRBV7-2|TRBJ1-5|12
CASSLDRSPQHF
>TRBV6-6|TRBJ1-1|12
CASSLYEDEAFF
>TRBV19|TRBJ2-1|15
CASSHPLLARNEQFF
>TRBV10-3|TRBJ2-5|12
CAISADQETQYF
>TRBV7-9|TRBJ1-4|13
CASSLYRDEKLFF
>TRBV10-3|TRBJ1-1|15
CAISDWIGMATEAFF